The 10 T cell receptor beta chains below all came from one sample that was sequenced in a study of cytomegalovirus exposure and HLA in healthy donors. Data came from immunoSEQ multiplex PCR; TCRdb stores just in-frame clones and leaves some out. The repertoire has roughly 60,000 clones, 95% to 96% of them found once; the top ten carry approximately 0.91%. Sequenced material: PBMCs. The source of these receptors is a man younger than 30 in good health and CMV-seronegative.

The gene calls are TRBV10-3 and TRBJ2-1; tentatively, D is TRBD1 (6 bases). Trimming removed 8 bases at V and 8 bases at J, with 13 bases between. The CDR3 is 12 amino acids. The germline V gene encodes CDR1 ENHRY and CDR2 SYGVKD. The CDR3: CAISGVGDEQFF. CDR3 nucleotide sequence: TGTGCCATCTCAGGGGTAGGGGATGAGCAGTTCTTC.

The chain uses TRBV5-1 and TRBJ2-2; D call uncertain. Germline CDR1 SGHRS, CDR2 YFSETQ. This CDR3 region has 13 residues. Trimming pared 2 bases from V and 3 bases from J, leaving 5 bases between. CDR3 amino acids: CASSFSYTGELFF. CDR3 sequence (DNA): TGCGCCAGCAGCTTTAGTTACACCGGGGAGCTGTTTTTT. The whole variable domain, filled in from reference TRBV5-1 and TRBJ2-2, reads KAGVTQTPRYLIKTRGQQVTLSCSPISGHRSVSWYQQTPGQGLQFLFEYFSETQRNKGNFPGRFSGRQFSNSRSEMNVSTLELGDSALYLCASSFSYTGELFFGEGSRLTVL.

The rearrangement uses TRBV7-6 and TRBJ2-2, with TRBD2 matching over 12 bases. V was pared by 5 bases and J by 5 bases, with 3 bases of the junction left unmatched. Germline values: CDR1 SGHVS, CDR2 FNYEAQ. This CDR3 is 15 amino acids long. In DNA, the CDR3 is TGTGCCAGCAGCCCCGGGACTAGCGGGACCGGGGAGCTGTTTTTT. The encoded protein is CASSPGTSGTGELFF.

The V call is TRBV4-1, the J call TRBJ1-5; 11 positions agree with TRBD1. Germline CDR1 reads MGHRA; CDR2 reads YSYEKL. This CDR3 is built from 15 residues. V dropped 4 bases and J dropped 5; count of bases not matched to a gene: 4. The CDR3 protein is CASSLRTGGHQPQHF. CDR3 nucleotide sequence: TGCGCCAGCAGCCTTCGGACAGGGGGCCATCAGCCCCAGCATTTT.

The chain carries TRBV9 and TRBJ2-3; 10 bases are shared with TRBD1. Germline lookup yields CDR1 SGDLS and CDR2 YYNGEE. J gave up 2 bases and V 0 bases, and 3 bases lay outside the gene matches. The CDR3 totals 16 residues. CDR3 in amino acids: CASSVEGTGATDTQYF. The CDR3 nucleotides are TGTGCCAGCAGCGTAGAGGGGACAGGGGCCACAGATACGCAGTATTTT.

This sequence joins TRBV5-1 and TRBJ2-7; 12 nucleotides line up with TRBD2. CDR1 and CDR2 (germline): SGHRS, YFSETQ. The CDR3 has 16 amino acids. The V segment lost 4 bases and the J segment 0 bases; nucleotides outside the gene matches: 5. The CDR3 loop reads CASSGRTSGISYEQYF. The DNA of the CDR3 is TGCGCCAGCAGCGGGAGGACTAGCGGGATCTCCTACGAGCAGTACTTC. The full variable domain, completed using reference TRBV5-1 and TRBJ2-7, is KAGVTQTPRYLIKTRGQQVTLSCSPISGHRSVSWYQQTPGQGLQFLFEYFSETQRNKGNFPGRFSGRQFSNSRSEMNVSTLELGDSALYLCASSGRTSGISYEQYFGPGTRLTVT.

The J gene is TRBJ2-3, the V gene TRBV5-1; 7 nucleotides line up with TRBD2. The CDR3 runs 14 residues. With 6 bases clipped from V and 2 bases from J, the junction kept 6 bases outside the gene matches. Looked up from germline, CDR1 is SGHRS and CDR2 is YFSETQ. CDR3: CASTTRGNTDTQYF. The DNA of the CDR3 is TGCGCCAGCACCACGCGGGGGAACACAGATACGCAGTATTTT.

The chain employs TRBV11-2 and TRBJ2-7; maybe TRBD1 (5 bases). The CDR3 runs 14 residues. Trimming left V 3 bases short and J 0 bases short, with 9 bases between. Germline V gene data show CDR1 as SGHAT and CDR2 as FQNNGV. DNA of the CDR3: TGTGCCAGCAGCTTGACAGAGAGCTCCTACGAGCAGTACTTC. Its translation is CASSLTESSYEQYF.

The genes are TRBV16 and TRBJ1-1, with 7 bases matching TRBD1. Germline CDR1 KGHSY, CDR2 FQNENV. The CDR3 has 13 residues. J was trimmed by 7 bases and V by 5 bases; bases with no gene match: 7. The CDR3 DNA is TGTGCCAGCAGCGCTCCGGGACAGCTTGAAGCTTTCTTT. Protein sequence: CASSAPGQLEAFF.

With respect to this clone: A junction end diverges from the germline sequence, so it may reflect a read error. This specimen includes other DNA sequences encoding the same CDR3. This chain links TRBV5-1 with TRBJ1-1; 7 bases align to TRBD1. This CDR3 spans 13 amino acids. Germline V lookup: CDR1 SGHRS, CDR2 YFSETQ. CDR3 coding DNA: TGCGCCAGCAGGTTGGGACAGTACACTGAAGCTTTCTTT. Encoded protein: CASRLGQYTEAFF.